The clone carrying this TCR beta chain has a single count. Only in-frame clones appear in the TCRdb table, and some are missing; sequencing was by immunoSEQ multiplex PCR. The sample shows 150,000 to 180,000 clones, more than 75% of them seen only once. This CDR3 has 15 residues. Germline V gene data show CDR1 as WSHSY and CDR2 as SAAADI. V was pared by 9 bases and J by 4 bases, with 19 bases between. This sample is drawn from a study of blood T cell repertoires in COVID-19. This sequence originates from a woman aged 60-75 years with COVID-19, enrolled during active disease. The rearrangement links TRBV10-2 to TRBJ1-3; D uncertain. The sample taken for sequencing was peripheral blood. The CDR3 nucleotides read TGCGCCAGTTCAGACCGGGCGTCGGGGGGAAACACCATATATTTT. It encodes CASSDRASGGNTIYF.